Sequencing of this T cell receptor beta chain was carried out in a study of CD8 T cells in Susac syndrome. CDR1 and CDR2 from the germline V gene are SGHRS and YFSETQ. With 2 bases removed from V and 2 bases from J, the gap between germline ends came to 10 bases. The CDR3 covers 14 residues. Random-hexamer reverse transcription was applied to about 0.45 to 1 ug RNA. Via MiXCR, TCRdb re-called the immunoSEQ multiplex PCR reads, giving one row per CDR3 protein. This table has fewer than 150,000 distinct CDR3 sequences, over 90% appearing once. What was sequenced was CD8+ T cells from PBMCs. The chain recombines TRBV5-1 with TRBJ1-1; D is unresolved. The receptor's source is a human donor with Susac syndrome. The chain's CDR3 is CASSFRASNTEAFF. CDR3 nucleotide sequence: TGCGCCAGCAGCTTTAGGGCCTCCAACACTGAAGCTTTCTTT.